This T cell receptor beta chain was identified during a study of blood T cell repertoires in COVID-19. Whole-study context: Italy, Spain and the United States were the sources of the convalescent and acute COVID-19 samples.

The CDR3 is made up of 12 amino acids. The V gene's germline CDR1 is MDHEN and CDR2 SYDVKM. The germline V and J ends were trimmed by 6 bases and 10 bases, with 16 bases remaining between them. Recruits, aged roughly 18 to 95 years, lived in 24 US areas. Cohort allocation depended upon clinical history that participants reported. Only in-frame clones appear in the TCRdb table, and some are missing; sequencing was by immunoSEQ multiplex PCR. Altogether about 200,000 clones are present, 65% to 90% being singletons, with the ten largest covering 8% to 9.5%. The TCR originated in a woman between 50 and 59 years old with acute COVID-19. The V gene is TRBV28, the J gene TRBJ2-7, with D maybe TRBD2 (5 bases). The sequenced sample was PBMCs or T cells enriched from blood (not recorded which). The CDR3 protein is CASRTPGKPQYF. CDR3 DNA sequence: TGTGCCAGCAGAACACCGGGAAAACCCCAGTACTTC.